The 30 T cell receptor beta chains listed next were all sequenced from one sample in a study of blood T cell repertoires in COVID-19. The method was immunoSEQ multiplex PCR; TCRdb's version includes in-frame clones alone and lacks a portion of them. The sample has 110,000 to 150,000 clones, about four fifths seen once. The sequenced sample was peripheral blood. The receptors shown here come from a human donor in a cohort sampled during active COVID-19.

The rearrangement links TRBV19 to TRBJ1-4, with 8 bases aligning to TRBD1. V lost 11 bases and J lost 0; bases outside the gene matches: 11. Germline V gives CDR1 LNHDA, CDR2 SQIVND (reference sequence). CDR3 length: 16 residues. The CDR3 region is CAPQGVPRATNEKLFF. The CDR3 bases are TGTGCCCCACAGGGGGTCCCGCGCGCAACTAATGAAAAACTGTTTTTT. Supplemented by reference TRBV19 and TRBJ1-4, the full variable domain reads DGGITQSPKYLFRKEGQNVTLSCEQNLNHDAMYWYRQDPGQGLRLIYYSQIVNDFQKGDIAEGYSVSREKKESFPLTVTSAQKNPTAFYLCAPQGVPRATNEKLFFGSGTQLSVL.

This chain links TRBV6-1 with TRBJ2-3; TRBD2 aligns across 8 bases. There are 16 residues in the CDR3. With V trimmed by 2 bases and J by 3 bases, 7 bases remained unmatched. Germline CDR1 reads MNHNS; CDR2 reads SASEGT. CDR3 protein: CASSELRGGSTDTQYF. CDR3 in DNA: TGTGCCAGCAGTGAACTTCGGGGGGGGTCAACAGATACGCAGTATTTT.

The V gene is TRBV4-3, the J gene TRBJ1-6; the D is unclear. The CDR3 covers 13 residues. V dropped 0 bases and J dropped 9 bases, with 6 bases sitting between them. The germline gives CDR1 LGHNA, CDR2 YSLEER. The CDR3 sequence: CASSQEGLSPLHF. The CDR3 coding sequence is TGCGCCAGCAGCCAAGAGGGCCTTTCACCCCTCCACTTT.

CDR3 loop: CAWTRPGQMNTEAFF. The CDR3 DNA is TGTGCCTGGACCAGGCCGGGACAGATGAACACTGAAGCTTTCTTT. The chain uses TRBV30 and TRBJ1-1, with 7 bases aligning to TRBD1. In germline, CDR1 is GTSNPN, CDR2 SVGIG (reference sequence). Trimming took 4 bases from V and 0 from J; bases not matched to a gene: 8. The CDR3 sequence is 15 residues long.

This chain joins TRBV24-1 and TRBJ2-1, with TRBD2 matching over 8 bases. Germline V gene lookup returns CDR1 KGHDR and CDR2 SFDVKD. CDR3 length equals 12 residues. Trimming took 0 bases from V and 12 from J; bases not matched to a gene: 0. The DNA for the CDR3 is TGTGCCACCAGTGATTTGCTAGCGGGGCAGTTCTTC. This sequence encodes CATSDLLAGQFF.

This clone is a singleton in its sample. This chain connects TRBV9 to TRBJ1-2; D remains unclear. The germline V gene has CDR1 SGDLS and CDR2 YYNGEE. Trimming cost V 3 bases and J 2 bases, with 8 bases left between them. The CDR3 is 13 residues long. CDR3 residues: CASSASANYGYTF. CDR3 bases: TGTGCCAGCAGCGCCTCAGCGAACTATGGCTACACCTTC.

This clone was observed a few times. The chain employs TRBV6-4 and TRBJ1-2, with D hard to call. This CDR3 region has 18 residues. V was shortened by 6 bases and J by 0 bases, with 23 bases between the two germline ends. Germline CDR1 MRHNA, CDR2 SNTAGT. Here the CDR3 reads CASRTPGPDNPSNYGYTF. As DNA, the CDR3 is TGTGCCAGCAGGACCCCCGGCCCAGACAATCCCTCTAACTATGGCTACACCTTC.

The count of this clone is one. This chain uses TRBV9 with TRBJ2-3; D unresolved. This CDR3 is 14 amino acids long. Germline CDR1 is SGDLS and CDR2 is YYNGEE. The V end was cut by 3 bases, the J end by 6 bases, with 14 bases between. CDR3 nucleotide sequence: TGTGCCAGCAGCGCACACCTCGGGTCGGATACGCAGTATTTT. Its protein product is CASSAHLGSDTQYF.

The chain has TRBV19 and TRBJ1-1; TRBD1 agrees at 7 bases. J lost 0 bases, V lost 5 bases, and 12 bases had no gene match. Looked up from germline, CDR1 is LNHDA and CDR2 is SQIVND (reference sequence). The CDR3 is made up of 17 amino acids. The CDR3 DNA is TGTGCCAGTAGTCTACAGGGGACGGGGGGGATGAACACTGAAGCTTTCTTT. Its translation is CASSLQGTGGMNTEAFF.

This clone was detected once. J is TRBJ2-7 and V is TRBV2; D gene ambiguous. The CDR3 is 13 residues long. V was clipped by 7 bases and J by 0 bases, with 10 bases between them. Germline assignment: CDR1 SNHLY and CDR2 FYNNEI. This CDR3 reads CASNSRSSYEQYF. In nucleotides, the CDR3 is TGTGCCAGCAACTCAAGGAGCTCCTACGAGCAGTACTTC. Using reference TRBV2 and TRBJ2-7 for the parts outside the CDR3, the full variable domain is EPEVTQTPSHQVTQMGQEVILRCVPISNHLYFYWYRQILGQKVEFLVSFYNNEISEKSEIFDDQFSVERPDGSNFTLKIRSTKLEDSAMYFCASNSRSSYEQYFGPGTRLTVT.

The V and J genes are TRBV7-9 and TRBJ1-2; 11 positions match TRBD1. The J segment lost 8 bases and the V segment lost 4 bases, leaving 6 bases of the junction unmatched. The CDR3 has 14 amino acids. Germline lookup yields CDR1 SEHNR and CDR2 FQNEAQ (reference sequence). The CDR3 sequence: CASSWGTGGLGYTF. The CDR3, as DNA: TGTGCCAGCAGCTGGGGGACAGGGGGTCTGGGCTACACCTTC.

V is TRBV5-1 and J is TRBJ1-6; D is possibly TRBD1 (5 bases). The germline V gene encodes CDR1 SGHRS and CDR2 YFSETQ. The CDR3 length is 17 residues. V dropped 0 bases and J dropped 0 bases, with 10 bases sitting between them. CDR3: CASSLGGRSSYNSPLHF. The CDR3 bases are TGCGCCAGCAGCTTGGGGGGCAGGAGCTCCTATAATTCACCCCTCCACTTT.

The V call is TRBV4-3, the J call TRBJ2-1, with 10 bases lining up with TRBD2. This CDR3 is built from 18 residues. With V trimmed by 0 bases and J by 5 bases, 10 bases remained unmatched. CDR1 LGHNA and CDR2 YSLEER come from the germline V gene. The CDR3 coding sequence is TGCGCCAGCAGCCAAGATCCCACTAGCGGGATTTCCCACAATGAGCAGTTCTTC. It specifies CASSQDPTSGISHNEQFF.

The CDR3 DNA sequence: TGTGCCAGCAGTGATGTGGGCAGTACCCTCCAAGAGACCCAGTACTTC. Translation gives CASSDVGSTLQETQYF. V usage is TRBV2 and J usage is TRBJ2-5; no clear D gene. Germline V gene sequence: CDR1 SNHLY, CDR2 FYNNEI. Trimming stripped 3 bases from V and 1 base from J, with 15 bases between. The CDR3 runs 16 residues. Full variable domain (outside the CDR3, taken from reference TRBV2 and TRBJ2-5): EPEVTQTPSHQVTQMGQEVILRCVPISNHLYFYWYRQILGQKVEFLVSFYNNEISEKSEIFDDQFSVERPDGSNFTLKIRSTKLEDSAMYFCASSDVGSTLQETQYFGPGTRLLVL.

CDR3 DNA: TGTGCCAGCAGCGTAGTAGGGGCAGGGGGCGCCAATGAGCAGTTCTTC. This translates into CASSVVGAGGANEQFF. The chain employs TRBV9 and TRBJ2-1; 8 bases are a match to TRBD1. Germline lookup yields CDR1 SGDLS and CDR2 YYNGEE. The junction had 8 bases not matched to a gene; V was cut back by 0 bases and J by 6 bases. CDR3 size: 16 residues.

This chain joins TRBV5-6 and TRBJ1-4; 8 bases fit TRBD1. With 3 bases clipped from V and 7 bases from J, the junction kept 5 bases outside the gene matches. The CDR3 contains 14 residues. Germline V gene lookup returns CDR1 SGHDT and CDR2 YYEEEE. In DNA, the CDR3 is TGTGCCAGCAGCTCGACAGGGGAGGGTGAAAAACTGTTTTTT. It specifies CASSSTGEGEKLFF.

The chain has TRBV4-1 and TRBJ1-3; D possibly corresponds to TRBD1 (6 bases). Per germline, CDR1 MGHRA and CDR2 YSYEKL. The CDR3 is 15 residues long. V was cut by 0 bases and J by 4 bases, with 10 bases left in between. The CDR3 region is CASSQDGRGGNTIYF. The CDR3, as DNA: TGCGCCAGCAGCCAAGATGGCAGGGGAGGAAACACCATATATTTT.

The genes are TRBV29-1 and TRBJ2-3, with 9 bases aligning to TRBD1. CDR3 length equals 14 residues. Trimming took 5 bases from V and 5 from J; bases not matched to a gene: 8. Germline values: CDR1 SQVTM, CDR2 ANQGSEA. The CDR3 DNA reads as TGCAGCGTTCCCTCACAGGGGGCGCGAGATACGCAGTATTTT. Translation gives CSVPSQGARDTQYF.

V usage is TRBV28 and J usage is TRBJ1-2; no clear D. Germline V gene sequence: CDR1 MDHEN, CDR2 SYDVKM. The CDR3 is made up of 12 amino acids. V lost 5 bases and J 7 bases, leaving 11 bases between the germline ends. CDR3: CASSLRLPGYTF. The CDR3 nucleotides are TGTGCCAGCAGTCTCCGTCTACCTGGCTACACCTTC.

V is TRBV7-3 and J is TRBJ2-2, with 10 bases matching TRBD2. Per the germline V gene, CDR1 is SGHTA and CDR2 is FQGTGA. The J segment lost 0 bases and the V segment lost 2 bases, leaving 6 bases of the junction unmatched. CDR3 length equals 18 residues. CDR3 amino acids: CASSLGASGGPNTGELFF. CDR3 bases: TGTGCCAGCAGCTTAGGTGCTAGCGGGGGCCCGAACACCGGGGAGCTGTTTTTT.

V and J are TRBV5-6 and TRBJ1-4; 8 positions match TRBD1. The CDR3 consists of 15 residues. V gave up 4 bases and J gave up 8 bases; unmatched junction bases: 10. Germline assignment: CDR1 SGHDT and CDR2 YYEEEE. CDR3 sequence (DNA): TGTGCCAGCAGCACAGGGACAGGAACGGAAGAAAAACTGTTTTTT. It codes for CASSTGTGTEEKLFF.

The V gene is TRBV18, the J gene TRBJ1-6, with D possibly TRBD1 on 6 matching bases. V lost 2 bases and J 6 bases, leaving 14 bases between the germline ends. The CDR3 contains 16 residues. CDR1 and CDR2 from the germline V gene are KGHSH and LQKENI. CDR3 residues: CASSPVTGRGNSPLHF. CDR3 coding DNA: TGTGCCAGCTCACCAGTGACAGGACGAGGTAATTCACCCCTCCACTTT.

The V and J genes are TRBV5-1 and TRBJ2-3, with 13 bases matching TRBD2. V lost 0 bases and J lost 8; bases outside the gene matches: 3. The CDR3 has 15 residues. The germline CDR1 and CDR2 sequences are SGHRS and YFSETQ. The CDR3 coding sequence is TGCGCCAGCAGCTTGGTACTAGCGGGGGGGCGTACGCAGTATTTT. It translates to CASSLVLAGGRTQYF.

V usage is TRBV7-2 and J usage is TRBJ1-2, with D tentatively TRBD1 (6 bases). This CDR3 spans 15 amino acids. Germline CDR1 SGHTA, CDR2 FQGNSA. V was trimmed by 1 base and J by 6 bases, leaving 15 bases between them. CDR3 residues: CASSLVSDRLNGYTF. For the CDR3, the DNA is TGTGCCAGCAGCTTAGTTTCCGACAGGCTGAATGGCTACACCTTC.

In nucleotides, the CDR3 is TGTGCCAGCAGTTTAGCCTCTGGGGAGGCTTCTTATGGCTACACCTTC. Translating it yields CASSLASGEASYGYTF. The V gene is TRBV27, the J gene TRBJ1-2; no firm D call. V was cut by 2 bases and J by 5 bases, with 18 bases left in between. CDR1 MNHEY and CDR2 SMNVEV come from the germline V gene (reference sequence). This CDR3 is built from 16 residues.

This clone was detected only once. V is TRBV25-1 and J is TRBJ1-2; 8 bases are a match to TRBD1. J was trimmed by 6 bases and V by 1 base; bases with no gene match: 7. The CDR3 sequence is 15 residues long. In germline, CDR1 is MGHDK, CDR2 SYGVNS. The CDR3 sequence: CASSEWTGLDDGYTF. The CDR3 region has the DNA TGTGCCAGCAGTGAATGGACAGGGTTGGATGATGGCTACACCTTC.

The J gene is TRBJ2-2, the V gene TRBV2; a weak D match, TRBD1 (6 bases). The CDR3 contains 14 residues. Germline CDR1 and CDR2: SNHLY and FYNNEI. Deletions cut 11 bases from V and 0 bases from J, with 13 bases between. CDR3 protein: CADKRDTNTGELFF. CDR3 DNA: TGTGCCGACAAGAGGGACACGAACACCGGGGAGCTGTTTTTT.

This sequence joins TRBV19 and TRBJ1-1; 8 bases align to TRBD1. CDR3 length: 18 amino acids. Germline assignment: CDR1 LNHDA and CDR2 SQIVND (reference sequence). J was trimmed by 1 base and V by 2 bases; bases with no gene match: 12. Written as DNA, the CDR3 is TGTGCCAGTAGTATACGGGCCGGGCAGGGGGCGAAGAACACTGAAGCTTTCTTT. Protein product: CASSIRAGQGAKNTEAFF.

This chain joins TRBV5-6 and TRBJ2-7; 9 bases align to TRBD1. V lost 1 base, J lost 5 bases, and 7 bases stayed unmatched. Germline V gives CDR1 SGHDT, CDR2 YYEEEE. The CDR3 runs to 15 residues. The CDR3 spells CASSLYLGQGNEQYF. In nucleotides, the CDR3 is TGTGCCAGCAGCTTGTATCTGGGACAGGGTAACGAGCAGTACTTC.

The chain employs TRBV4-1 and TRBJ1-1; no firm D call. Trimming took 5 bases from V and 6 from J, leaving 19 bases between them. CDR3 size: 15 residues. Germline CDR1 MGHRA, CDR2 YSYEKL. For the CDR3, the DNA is TGCGCCAGCAGCTATCGCTCCGAAGCGGTCTCTGAAGCTTTCTTT. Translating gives CASSYRSEAVSEAFF.